The 25 T cell receptor beta chains below were found in one sample sequenced in a study of T cells in Graves' hyperthyroidism and ophthalmopathy. RNA transcripts were the template for amplifying TCR beta CDR3 regions. The HTBI set primed first-round TCR CDR3 RT-PCR. TCRdb recomputed calls from the multiplex PCR reads with MiXCR, one row per CDR3 protein. The table has 250,000 to 300,000 distinct CDR3 sequences, less than 15% seen once. The material sequenced was blood. These receptors came from a woman aged 25 to 39 with Graves' hyperthyroidism that later progressed to Graves' ophthalmopathy.

The chain carries TRBV6-1 and TRBJ2-3; tentatively, D is TRBD2 (6 bases). Germline V gene lookup returns CDR1 MNHNS and CDR2 SASEGT. CDR3 length: 11 amino acids. V dropped 11 bases and J dropped 6 bases, with 12 bases sitting between them. The CDR3 here is CAAGGADTQYF. The CDR3 DNA sequence: TGTGCCGCAGGAGGGGCGGATACGCAGTATTTT.

In its sample, this clonotype was seen many times. The CDR3 is CASSFLRDSTKNTGELFF. CDR3 in DNA: TGTGCCAGCAGTTTCCTCCGGGACAGCACTAAGAACACCGGGGAGCTGTTTTTT. The genes are TRBV27 and TRBJ2-2; TRBD1 agrees at 7 bases. Germline trimming cut 3 bases from V and 1 base from J; bases unmatched to any gene: 11. The CDR3 sequence is 18 residues long. Germline CDR1 and CDR2: MNHEY and SMNVEV (reference sequence).

At least ten counts were recorded for this clonotype. The genes are TRBV2 and TRBJ2-7; 9 bases agree with TRBD2. This CDR3 region has 16 residues. The V gene's germline CDR1 is SNHLY and CDR2 FYNNEI. V trimming: 10 bases; J trimming: 0 bases; junction bases outside the gene matches: 13. The CDR3 DNA sequence: TGTGCCACTGGGGGGGAGCGGGAGGCCTTCTCCTACGAGCAGTACTTC. It encodes CATGGEREAFSYEQYF.

The chain couples TRBV6-1 to TRBJ2-3; 14 bases are a match to TRBD2. V trimming: 5 bases; J trimming: 3 bases; junction bases outside the gene matches: 13. This CDR3 has 19 amino acids. Germline V gene sequence: CDR1 MNHNS, CDR2 SASEGT. The CDR3 protein is CASSPRRLAGGGGTDTQYF. In DNA form, the CDR3 reads TGTGCCAGCAGTCCCCGTCGACTAGCGGGAGGGGGGGGGACAGATACGCAGTATTTT.

This chain links TRBV4-2 with TRBJ1-4; D is unresolved. This CDR3 has 17 residues. Germline V gene data show CDR1 as LGHNA and CDR2 as YNFKEQ. V shed 1 base and J shed 0 bases, with 12 bases lying between them. The CDR3 protein is CASSQGLDGTTNEKLFF. CDR3 DNA sequence: TGTGCCAGCAGCCAAGGCCTCGACGGGACAACTAATGAAAAACTGTTTTTT.

This clonotype was seen repeatedly, ten times or more. The chain carries TRBV28 and TRBJ2-7; 8 nucleotides agree with TRBD2. J was trimmed by 2 bases and V by 1 base; bases with no gene match: 4. This CDR3 has 15 residues. Looked up from germline, CDR1 is MDHEN and CDR2 is SYDVKM. CDR3 DNA sequence: TGTGCCAGCAGTTTATACGGGGGGGCCCCCTACGAGCAGTACTTC. As protein: CASSLYGGAPYEQYF.

The genes are TRBV28 and TRBJ1-4; D unresolved. The germline CDR1 and CDR2 sequences are MDHEN and SYDVKM. V was trimmed by 7 bases and J by 6 bases, leaving 18 bases between them. The CDR3 loop spans 15 amino acids. In DNA, the CDR3 is TGTGCCAGCACTGCCCCGAGGGCAGCGGATGAAAAACTGTTTTTT. Its translation: CASTAPRAADEKLFF. Using reference TRBV28 and TRBJ1-4 for the parts outside the CDR3, the full variable domain is DVKVTQSSRYLVKRTGEKVFLECVQDMDHENMFWYRQDPGLGLRLIYFSYDVKMKEKGDIPEGYSVSREKKERFSLILESASTNQTSMYLCASTAPRAADEKLFFGSGTQLSVL.

This clonotype showed up many times. This chain joins TRBV7-2 and TRBJ2-7; the match to TRBD2 covers 10 bases. Germline V gene sequence: CDR1 SGHTA, CDR2 FQGNSA. V was pared by 5 bases and J by 0 bases, with 7 bases of the junction left unmatched. This CDR3 is built from 16 residues. Here the CDR3 reads CASSPGLADNSYEQYF. CDR3 sequence (DNA): TGTGCCAGCAGCCCAGGACTAGCGGATAACTCCTACGAGCAGTACTTC.

This clonotype has a count of ten or more. The chain links TRBV7-2 to TRBJ2-7; D remains ambiguous. The length of the CDR3 is 14 residues. Germline CDR1 and CDR2: SGHTA and FQGNSA. Trimming stripped 1 base from V and 2 bases from J, with 9 bases between. The CDR3 DNA reads as TGTGCCAGCAGCTTAGACTCGTATCCCTACGAGCAGTACTTC. Translating gives CASSLDSYPYEQYF.

The rearrangement links TRBV9 to TRBJ2-1; D is uncertain. Between the trimmed V and J ends, which lost 2 bases and 4 bases, there was a span of 13 bases. The CDR3 has 15 amino acids. Germline V gene lookup returns CDR1 SGDLS and CDR2 YYNGEE. CDR3: CASSVTWTHYNEQFF. In DNA, the CDR3 is TGTGCCAGCAGCGTGACCTGGACGCATTACAATGAGCAGTTCTTC.

The J gene is TRBJ1-1, the V gene TRBV28; the match to TRBD1 covers 9 bases. CDR3 length: 16 amino acids. Germline CDR1 reads MDHEN; CDR2 reads SYDVKM. Losses at the gene ends were 2 bases for V and 5 bases for J; bases not matched to a gene: 9. For the CDR3, the DNA is TGTGCCAGCAGTTTAAATCCCGGGACAGGGAAGACTGAAGCTTTCTTT. Amino acid sequence: CASSLNPGTGKTEAFF.

This clonotype was seen ten or more times. The genes are TRBV5-1 and TRBJ1-6; D is uncertain. Trimming stripped 7 bases from V and 9 bases from J, with 20 bases between. The CDR3 is 15 amino acids. Germline V gene data show CDR1 as SGHRS and CDR2 as YFSETQ. As DNA, the CDR3 is TGCGCCAGCCAACCGGATCCCCACCGGTCTTCACCCCTCCACTTT. It translates to CASQPDPHRSSPLHF.

In its sample, this clonotype was seen many times. The chain employs TRBV7-9 and TRBJ2-2; unclear D gene. V lost 5 bases, J lost 6 bases, and 10 bases lay in between. The CDR3 spans 13 residues. Germline CDR1 reads SEHNR; CDR2 reads FQNEAQ (reference sequence). CDR3 in DNA: TGTGCCAGCAGCCCGATGGGCGCCGGGGAGCTGTTTTTT. Translated: CASSPMGAGELFF.

This clonotype was found many times. The J gene is TRBJ2-7, the V gene TRBV12-3 or TRBV12-4; tentatively, D is TRBD2 (6 bases). This CDR3 contains 14 residues. Trimming shortened V by 6 bases and J by 2 bases, and 14 bases separated the two germline ends. Written as DNA, the CDR3 is TGTGCCAGCAGGGAGCGGGCGCCGCCCTACGAGCAGTACTTC. Translating gives CASRERAPPYEQYF.

The rearrangement links TRBV5-6 to TRBJ2-7; 9 nucleotides line up with TRBD2. Germline V gene lookup returns CDR1 SGHDT and CDR2 YYEEEE. There are 15 residues in the CDR3. The V gene end was trimmed by 4 bases and the J gene end by 6 bases; junction bases not matched to a gene: 11. In nucleotides, the CDR3 is TGTGCCAGCAGCCCCGAAAGCGGGAGGTCGGGCGAGCAGTACTTC. This translates into CASSPESGRSGEQYF.

As concerns this clonotype: This may be a read error: a much more frequent sequence differs by one nucleotide. The chain joins TRBV18 to TRBJ2-7; no clear D. The CDR3 is 16 residues long. V lost 6 bases and J 2 bases, leaving 20 bases between the germline ends. Germline CDR1 reads KGHSH; CDR2 reads LQKENI. This chain's CDR3 is CASSAPTLANTYEQYF. Here the CDR3 DNA reads TGTGCCAGCTCCGCCCCAACGCTCGCCAACACCTACGAGCAGTACTTC.

There are a few counts of this clonotype. The genes are TRBV4-2 and TRBJ2-2; D ambiguous. CDR1 LGHNA and CDR2 YNFKEQ come from the germline V gene. V gave up 4 bases and J gave up 5 bases, with 14 bases separating them. This CDR3 is built from 15 residues. CDR3 coding DNA: TGTGCCAGCAGCCGAAGCTCATTGGGGACCGGGGAGCTGTTTTTT. Amino acids: CASSRSSLGTGELFF.

This clonotype was counted at least ten times. The CDR3 spells CASSFEENTEAFF. The CDR3 DNA follows: TGTGCCAGCAGTTTCGAGGAGAACACTGAAGCTTTCTTT. The J gene is TRBJ1-1, the V gene TRBV12-3 or TRBV12-4; D call uncertain. The V gene lost 3 bases and the J gene lost 1 base, with 6 bases spanning the gap. The CDR3 loop spans 13 amino acids.

Of note for this clonotype: A clone one base away is much larger, so this may be a read error. V gene TRBV28 combines with J gene TRBJ2-7; 7 bases align to TRBD1. Looked up from germline, CDR1 is MDHEN and CDR2 is SYDVKM. This CDR3 comprises 14 residues. The CDR3 spells CTSSLPGGAYEQYF. As DNA, the CDR3 is TGTACCAGCAGTTTACCAGGGGGTGCGTACGAGCAGTACTTC.

The table lists this clonotype with a few counts. This chain joins TRBV5-8 and TRBJ2-7; the match to TRBD1 covers 8 bases. V was pared by 4 bases and J by 2 bases, with 8 bases of the junction left unmatched. Germline V gives CDR1 SGHTS, CDR2 YDEGEE. The CDR3 contains 15 residues. The CDR3 region has the DNA TGTGCCAGCAGCGCACCCGGGACAGGAGCCTACGAGCAGTACTTC. Protein: CASSAPGTGAYEQYF.

With respect to this clonotype: The CDR3 ends on some other residue instead of the conserved phenylalanine or tryptophan, so this is likely a read error. The genes are TRBV28 and TRBJ2-7, with D maybe TRBD2 (5 bases). The V gene's germline CDR1 is MDHEN and CDR2 SYDVKM. This CDR3 is built from 11 residues. The CDR3 loop reads CATSLRGEQYL. Here the CDR3 DNA reads TGTGCCACCAGTTTACGGGGCGAGCAGTACCTC.

The genes are TRBV7-8 and TRBJ2-4, with unresolved D. V was trimmed by 2 bases and J by 0 bases, leaving 17 bases between them. CDR3 length equals 18 residues. Germline loops: CDR1 SGHVS, CDR2 FQNEAQ. The CDR3 loop is CASSLTPAARIAKNIQYF. In DNA form, the CDR3 reads TGTGCCAGCAGCTTAACGCCAGCAGCCCGAATAGCCAAAAACATTCAGTACTTC.

The chain carries TRBV10-3 and TRBJ2-5; TRBD1 matches 11 bases. The germline V gene encodes CDR1 ENHRY and CDR2 SYGVKD. The CDR3 extends over 14 amino acids. Losses at the gene ends were 6 bases for V and 5 bases for J; bases not matched to a gene: 5. The CDR3 loop is CAIRGTGGLETQYF. DNA of the CDR3: TGTGCCATCAGGGGGACAGGGGGATTGGAGACCCAGTACTTC.

This clonotype was seen at least ten times. The chain links TRBV12-3 or TRBV12-4 to TRBJ2-1; D is unresolved. The CDR3 is 14 residues long. V lost 5 bases and J lost 5, with 13 bases in between. The CDR3: CASSPRTPNNEQFF. As DNA, the CDR3 is TGTGCCAGCAGTCCTAGGACCCCAAACAATGAGCAGTTCTTC.

The rearrangement uses TRBV19 and TRBJ2-1; D is unresolved. The V end was cut by 0 bases, the J end by 7 bases, with 10 bases between. The CDR3 is 14 residues long. CDR1 is LNHDA and CDR2 is SQIVND in the germline V gene (reference sequence). CDR3 DNA: TGTGCCAGTAGTATAGATCCGGGCAGGAATGAGCAGTTCTTC. Encoded protein: CASSIDPGRNEQFF. The full variable domain, completed using reference TRBV19 and TRBJ2-1, is DGGITQSPKYLFRKEGQNVTLSCEQNLNHDAMYWYRQDPGQGLRLIYYSQIVNDFQKGDIAEGYSVSREKKESFPLTVTSAQKNPTAFYLCASSIDPGRNEQFFGPGTRLTVL.